This T cell receptor beta chain emerged from a study of blood T cell repertoires in COVID-19. Across the whole study: Whether acute or convalescent, the COVID-19 samples came from the United States, Italy and Spain.

This clone has a handful of counts. Original processing methods: Reference gene primer amplification yielded estimated nucleated cell counts. Using immunoSEQ multiplex PCR, the repertoire was profiled, and TCRdb retains in-frame clones only, with some absent. That table is the source of V, J and clone size, and D and trimming were worked out from the DNA. The sample carries about 280,000 clones, 85% recorded once. Germline CDR1 reads MGHRA; CDR2 reads YSYEKL. V lost 0 bases and J 8 bases, leaving 13 bases between the germline ends. This CDR3 has 14 residues. Among Cohort 3 donors, those recovered had two negative PCRs, clearance, or symptom resolution.

This chain joins TRBV4-1 and TRBJ1-2; D gene uncertain. This receptor was identified in a woman in her fifties or sixties who had recovered from COVID-19. The sample taken for sequencing was PBMCs or T cells enriched from blood (not recorded which). CDR3 nucleotides: TGCGCCAGCAGCCAAGAACCTTCTCTATTGGGCTACACCTTC. Its translation is CASSQEPSLLGYTF.